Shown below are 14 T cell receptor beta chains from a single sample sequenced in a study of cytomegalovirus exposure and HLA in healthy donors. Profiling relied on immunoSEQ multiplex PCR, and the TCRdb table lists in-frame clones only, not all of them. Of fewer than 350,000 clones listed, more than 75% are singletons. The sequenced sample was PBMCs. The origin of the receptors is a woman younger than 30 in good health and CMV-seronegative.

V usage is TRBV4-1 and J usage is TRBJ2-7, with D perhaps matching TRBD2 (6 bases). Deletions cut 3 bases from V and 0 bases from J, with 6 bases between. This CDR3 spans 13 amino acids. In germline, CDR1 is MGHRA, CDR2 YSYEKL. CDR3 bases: TGCGCCAGCAGCCACGGGAGCTCCTACGAGCAGTACTTC. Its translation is CASSHGSSYEQYF.

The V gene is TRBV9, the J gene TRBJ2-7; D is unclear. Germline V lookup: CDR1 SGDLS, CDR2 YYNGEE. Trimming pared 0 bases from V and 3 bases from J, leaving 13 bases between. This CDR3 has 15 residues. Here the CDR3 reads CASSVGGQNGYEQYF. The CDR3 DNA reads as TGTGCCAGCAGCGTAGGAGGCCAGAACGGCTACGAGCAGTACTTC.

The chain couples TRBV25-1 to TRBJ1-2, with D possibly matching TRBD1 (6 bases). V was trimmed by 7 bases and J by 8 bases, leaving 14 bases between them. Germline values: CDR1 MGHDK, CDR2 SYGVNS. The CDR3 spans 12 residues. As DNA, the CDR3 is TGTGCCAGCAACAAGGGGGGGCCCGGCTACACCTTC. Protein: CASNKGGPGYTF.

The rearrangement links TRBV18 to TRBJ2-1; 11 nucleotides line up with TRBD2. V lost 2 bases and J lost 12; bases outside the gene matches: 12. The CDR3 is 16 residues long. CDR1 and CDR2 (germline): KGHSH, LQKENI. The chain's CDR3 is CASSPTTLAGGPGQFF. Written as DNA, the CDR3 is TGTGCCAGCTCACCAACTACTTTAGCGGGAGGGCCGGGGCAGTTCTTC.

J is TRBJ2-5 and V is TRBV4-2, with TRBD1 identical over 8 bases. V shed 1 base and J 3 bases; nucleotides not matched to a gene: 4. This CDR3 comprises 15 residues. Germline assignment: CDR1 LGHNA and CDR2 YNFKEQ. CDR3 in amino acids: CASSQAQDREETQYF. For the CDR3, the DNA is TGTGCCAGCAGCCAAGCCCAGGACAGGGAAGAGACCCAGTACTTC.

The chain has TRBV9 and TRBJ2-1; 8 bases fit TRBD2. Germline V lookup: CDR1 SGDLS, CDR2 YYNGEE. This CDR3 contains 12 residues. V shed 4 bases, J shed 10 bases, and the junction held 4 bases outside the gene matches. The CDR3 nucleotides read TGTGCCAGCAGCCTCGGACTAGCAGAGCAGTTCTTC. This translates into CASSLGLAEQFF.

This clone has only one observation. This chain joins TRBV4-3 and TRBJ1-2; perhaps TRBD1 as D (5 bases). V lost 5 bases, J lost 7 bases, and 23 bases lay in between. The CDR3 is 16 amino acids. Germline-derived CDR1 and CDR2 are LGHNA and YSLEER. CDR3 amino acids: CASSSRTEYQTVGYTF. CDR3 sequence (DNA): TGCGCCAGCAGCTCCCGGACCGAGTACCAGACAGTTGGCTACACCTTC.

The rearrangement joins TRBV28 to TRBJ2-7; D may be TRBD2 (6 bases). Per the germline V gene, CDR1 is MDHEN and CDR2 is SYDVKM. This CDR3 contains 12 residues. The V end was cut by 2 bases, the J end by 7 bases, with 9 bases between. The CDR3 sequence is CASSLAGREQYF. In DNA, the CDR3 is TGTGCCAGCAGTTTAGCGGGAAGAGAGCAGTACTTC.

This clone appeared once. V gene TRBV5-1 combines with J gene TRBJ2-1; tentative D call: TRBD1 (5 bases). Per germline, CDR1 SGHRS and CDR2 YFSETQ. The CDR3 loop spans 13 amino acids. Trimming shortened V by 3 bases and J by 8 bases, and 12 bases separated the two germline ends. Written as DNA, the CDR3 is TGCGCCAGCAGCTACCCAGGGATAGATGAGCAGTTCTTC. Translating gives CASSYPGIDEQFF.

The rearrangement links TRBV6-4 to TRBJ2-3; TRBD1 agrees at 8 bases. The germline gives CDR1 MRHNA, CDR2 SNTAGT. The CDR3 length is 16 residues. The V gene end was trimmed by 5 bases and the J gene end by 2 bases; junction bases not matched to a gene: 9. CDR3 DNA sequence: TGTGCCAGCAGTCTAGGCTGGGACAGGACCACAGATACGCAGTATTTT. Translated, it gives CASSLGWDRTTDTQYF.

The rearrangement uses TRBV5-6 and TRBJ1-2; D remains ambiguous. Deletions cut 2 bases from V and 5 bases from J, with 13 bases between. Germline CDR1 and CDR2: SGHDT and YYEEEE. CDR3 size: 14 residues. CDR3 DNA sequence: TGTGCCAGCAGCTTCGGAGCGATTGGATATGGCTACACCTTC. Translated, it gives CASSFGAIGYGYTF.

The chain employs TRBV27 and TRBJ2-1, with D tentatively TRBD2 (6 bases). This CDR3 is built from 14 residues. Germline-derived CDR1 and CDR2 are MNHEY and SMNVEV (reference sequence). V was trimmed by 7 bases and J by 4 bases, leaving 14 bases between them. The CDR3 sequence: CASTAGSSYNEQFF. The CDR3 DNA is TGTGCCAGCACAGCGGGTAGCTCGTACAATGAGCAGTTCTTC.

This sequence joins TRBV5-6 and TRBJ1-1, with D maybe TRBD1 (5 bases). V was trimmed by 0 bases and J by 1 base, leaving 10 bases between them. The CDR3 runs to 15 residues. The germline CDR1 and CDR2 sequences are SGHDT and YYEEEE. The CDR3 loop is CASSLVTVQNTEAFF. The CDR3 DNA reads TGTGCCAGCAGCTTGGTGACAGTCCAGAACACTGAAGCTTTCTTT.

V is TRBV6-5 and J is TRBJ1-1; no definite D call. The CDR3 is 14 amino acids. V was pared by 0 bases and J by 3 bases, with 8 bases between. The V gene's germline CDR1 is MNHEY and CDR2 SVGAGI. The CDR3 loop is CASSYSEGYTEAFF. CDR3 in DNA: TGTGCCAGCAGTTACTCAGAGGGATACACTGAAGCTTTCTTT.